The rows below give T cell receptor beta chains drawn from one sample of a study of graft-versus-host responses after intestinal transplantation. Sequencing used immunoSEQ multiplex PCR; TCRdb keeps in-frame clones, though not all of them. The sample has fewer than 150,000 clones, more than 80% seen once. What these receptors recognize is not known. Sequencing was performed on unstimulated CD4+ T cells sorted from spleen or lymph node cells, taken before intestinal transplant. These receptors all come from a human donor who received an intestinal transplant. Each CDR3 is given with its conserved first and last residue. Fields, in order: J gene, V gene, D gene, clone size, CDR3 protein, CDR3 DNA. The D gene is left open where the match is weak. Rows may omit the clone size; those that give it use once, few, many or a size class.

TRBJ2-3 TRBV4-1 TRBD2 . CASSRVAGGRTDTQYF TGCGCCAGCAGCCGGGTGGCGGGGGGGCGCACAGATACGCAGTATTTT
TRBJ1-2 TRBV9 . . CASSIGSWDGYTF TGTGCCAGCAGCATAGGGTCGTGGGATGGCTACACCTTC
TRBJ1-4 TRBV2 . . CASSYLGLLGYNEKLFF TGTGCCAGCAGTTACTTGGGACTACTGGGATACAATGAAAAACTGTTTTTT
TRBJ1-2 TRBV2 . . CASSPDGNYGYTF TGTGCCAGCAGCCCGGACGGAAACTATGGCTACACCTTC
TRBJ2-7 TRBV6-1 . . CASKFSSYEQYF TGTGCCAGCAAGTTCTCTTCCTACGAGCAGTACTTC
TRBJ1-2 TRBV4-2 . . CASSQEARVAVSSYTF TGTGCCAGCAGCCAAGAAGCTCGCGTGGCCGTATCTAGCTACACCTTC
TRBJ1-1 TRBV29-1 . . CSAPTSGGRNTEAFF TGCAGCGCCCCTACCTCGGGGGGCAGGAACACTGAAGCTTTCTTT
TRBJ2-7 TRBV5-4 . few CASAVGGRGEQYF TGTGCCAGCGCTGTAGGGGGGCGCGGGGAGCAGTACTTC
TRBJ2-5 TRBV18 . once CASSPLEGLETQYF TGTGCCAGCTCACCCCTGGAAGGGCTGGAGACCCAGTACTTC
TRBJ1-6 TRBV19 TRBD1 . CASKGTGGSYNSPLHF TGTGCCAGTAAGGGGACAGGGGGGTCCTATAATTCACCCCTCCACTTT
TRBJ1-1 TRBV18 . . CASSPETVEAFF TGTGCCAGCTCACCCGAGACAGTAGAAGCTTTCTTT
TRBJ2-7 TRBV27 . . CASSPGRHYEQYF TGTGCCAGCAGCCCCGGGAGACACTACGAGCAGTACTTC
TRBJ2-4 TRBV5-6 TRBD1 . CASSLSGGLQYF TGTGCCAGCAGCTTGTCAGGGGGCCTTCAGTACTTC
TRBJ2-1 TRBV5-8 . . CASSLDGRSYNEQFF TGTGCCAGCAGCTTGGACGGACGCTCCTACAATGAGCAGTTCTTC
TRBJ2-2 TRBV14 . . CASSQQGPTYTGELFF TGTGCCAGCAGCCAACAGGGGCCAACCTATACCGGGGAGCTGTTTTTT
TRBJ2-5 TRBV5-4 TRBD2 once CASTKKTSGYQETQYF TGTGCCAGCACCAAAAAGACTAGCGGGTACCAAGAGACCCAGTACTTC
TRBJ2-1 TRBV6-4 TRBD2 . CASSDSSSGGIKFF TGTGCCAGCAGTGACTCTAGTAGCGGGGGGATAAAGTTCTTC
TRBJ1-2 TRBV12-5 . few CASGDRTSPYGYTF TGTGCTAGTGGTGACAGGACAAGTCCCTATGGCTACACCTTC
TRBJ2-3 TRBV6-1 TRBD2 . CASDGTSGTDTQYF TGTGCCAGCGACGGGACTAGCGGGACAGATACGCAGTATTTT
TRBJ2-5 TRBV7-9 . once CASSLSSRQETQYF TGTGCCAGCAGCTTAAGTAGTCGGCAAGAGACCCAGTACTTC
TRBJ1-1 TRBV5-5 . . CASSWGEGTEAFF TGTGCCAGCAGCTGGGGAGAGGGTACTGAAGCTTTCTTT
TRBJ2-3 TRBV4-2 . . CASSQDLSGDTDTQYF TGTGCCAGCAGCCAAGATCTCTCAGGGGACACAGATACGCAGTATTTT
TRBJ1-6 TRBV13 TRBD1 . CASSRRQGGSPLHF TGTGCCAGCAGCCGCAGACAGGGGGGTTCACCCCTCCACTTT
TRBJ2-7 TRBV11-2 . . CASSPPGQGGHEQYF TGTGCCAGCAGCCCCCCGGGGCAGGGAGGCCACGAGCAGTACTTC
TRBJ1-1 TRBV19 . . CASSRPSAANTEAFF TGTGCCAGTAGCCGCCCTTCCGCAGCGAACACTGAAGCTTTCTTT
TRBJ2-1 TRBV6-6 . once CASGGAAPYGEQFF TGTGCCAGCGGCGGGGCAGCTCCATATGGTGAGCAGTTCTTC
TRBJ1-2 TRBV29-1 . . CSVEVGLYGYTF TGCAGCGTTGAAGTCGGACTGTATGGCTACACCTTC
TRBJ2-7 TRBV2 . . CAGRRDGSYEQYF TGTGCCGGTCGGCGGGACGGCTCCTACGAGCAGTACTTC
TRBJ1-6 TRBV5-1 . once CASSPDTFDSPLHF TGCGCCAGCAGTCCGGACACGTTCGATTCACCCCTCCACTTT
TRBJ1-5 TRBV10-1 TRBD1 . CASGLTGSRGNQPQHF TGCGCCAGCGGATTGACAGGGAGTAGAGGCAATCAGCCCCAGCATTTT
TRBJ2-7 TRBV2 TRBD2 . CASTKTGTSGYEQYF TGTGCCAGCACCAAAACTGGGACTAGCGGTTACGAGCAGTACTTC
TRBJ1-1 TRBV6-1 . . CASVKWAGTEAFF TGTGCCAGCGTGAAGTGGGCCGGCACTGAAGCTTTCTTT
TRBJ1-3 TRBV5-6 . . CASSFGEDGNTIYF TGTGCCAGCAGCTTCGGGGAGGACGGAAACACCATATATTTT
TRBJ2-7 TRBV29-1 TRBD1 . CSVGTGGDEQYF TGCAGCGTTGGGACAGGGGGCGACGAGCAGTACTTC
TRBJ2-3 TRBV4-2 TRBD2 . CASSHLRTSGVEDTQYF TGTGCCAGCAGCCATCTAAGGACTAGCGGGGTCGAGGATACGCAGTATTTT
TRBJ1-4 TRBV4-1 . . CASSQAPPTRNEKLFF TGCGCCAGCAGCCAAGCCCCGCCTACAAGGAATGAAAAACTGTTTTTT
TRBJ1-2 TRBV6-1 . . CASRPDGLYGYTF TGTGCCAGCAGACCTGACGGACTCTATGGCTACACCTTC
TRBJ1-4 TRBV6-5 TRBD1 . CASSYDRATANEKLFF TGTGCCAGCAGTTACGACAGGGCTACAGCTAATGAAAAACTGTTTTTT
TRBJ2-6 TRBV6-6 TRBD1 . CASRTGGAGANVLTF TGTGCCAGCAGAACAGGGGGCGCGGGGGCCAACGTCCTGACTTTC
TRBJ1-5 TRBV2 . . CASTEPGQPQHF TGTGCCAGCACCGAACCTGGTCAGCCCCAGCATTTT
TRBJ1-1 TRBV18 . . CASSPRVGAENTEAFF TGTGCCAGCTCACCAAGGGTAGGGGCCGAGAACACTGAAGCTTTCTTT
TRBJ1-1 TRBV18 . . CASSQTVNTEAFF TGTGCCAGCTCACAGACAGTGAACACTGAAGCTTTCTTT
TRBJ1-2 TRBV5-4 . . CASSLGVEVRGYGYTF TGTGCCAGCAGCTTGGGGGTTGAGGTCAGGGGCTATGGCTACACCTTC
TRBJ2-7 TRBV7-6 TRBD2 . CASSLETGGAYEQYF TGTGCCAGCAGCTTGGAAACCGGGGGGGCCTACGAGCAGTACTTC
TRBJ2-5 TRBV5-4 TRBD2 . CASSSPRGAETQYF TGTGCCAGCAGCAGTCCGCGGGGGGCAGAGACCCAGTACTTC
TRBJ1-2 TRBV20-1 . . CSAVQGPGYTF TGCAGTGCTGTTCAGGGACCTGGCTACACCTTC
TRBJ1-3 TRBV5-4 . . CASSPSPSSGNTIYF TGTGCCAGCAGCCCTTCCCCAAGCTCTGGAAACACCATATATTTT
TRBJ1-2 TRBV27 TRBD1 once CASSLMGTADYNYGYTF TGTGCCAGCAGTTTAATGGGGACAGCTGATTACAACTATGGCTACACCTTC
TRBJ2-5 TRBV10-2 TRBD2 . CASSEVAGAQRETQYF TGCGCCAGCAGTGAGGTAGCGGGGGCGCAACGGGAGACCCAGTACTTC
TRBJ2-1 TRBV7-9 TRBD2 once CASSFSGDSYNEQFF TGTGCCAGCAGCTTTAGCGGGGACTCCTACAATGAGCAGTTCTTC
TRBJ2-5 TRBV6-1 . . CASSEWGETQYF TGTGCCAGCAGTGAATGGGGGGAGACCCAGTACTTC